This T cell receptor beta chain appears in the sequencing data of a study of T cell responses to AZD1222 COVID-19 vaccine. Whole-study findings and limits: Baseline serostatus was positive in only six AZD1222 recipients. Elevations in Spike-specific TCR breadth and depth followed administration of two AZD1222 doses.

Per the germline V gene, CDR1 is KGHDR and CDR2 is SFDVKD. This CDR3 is 15 amino acids long. V was pared by 3 bases and J by 4 bases, with 12 bases between. Comment on this clone: Its cognate antigen is unknown.

Profiled with immunoSEQ multiplex PCR; TCRdb holds only in-frame clones, not every one. The table records roughly 97,000 clones, roughly 90% of them present only once. The TCR was taken from an adult in good health. The rearrangement uses TRBV24-1 and TRBJ2-1; D unclear. The specimen was peripheral blood, collected on day 0 of AZD1222 vaccination. The CDR3 sequence: CATSDDTTPYNEQFF. CDR3 nucleotides: TGTGCCACCAGTGATGACACTACACCTTACAATGAGCAGTTCTTC.